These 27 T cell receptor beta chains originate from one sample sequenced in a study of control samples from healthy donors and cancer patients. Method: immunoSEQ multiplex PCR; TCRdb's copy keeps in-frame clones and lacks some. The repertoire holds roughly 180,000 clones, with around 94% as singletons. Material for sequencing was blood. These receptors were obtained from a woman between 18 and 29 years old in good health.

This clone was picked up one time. The CDR3, as DNA: TGCGCCAGCAGCCAAGGACGGGTGGGGTCACCCCTCCACTTT. Amino acid sequence: CASSQGRVGSPLHF. This sequence joins TRBV4-1 and TRBJ1-6; D gene uncertain. CDR3 length: 14 residues. V was shortened by 1 base and J by 10 bases, with 11 bases between the two germline ends. Germline V gene data show CDR1 as MGHRA and CDR2 as YSYEKL.

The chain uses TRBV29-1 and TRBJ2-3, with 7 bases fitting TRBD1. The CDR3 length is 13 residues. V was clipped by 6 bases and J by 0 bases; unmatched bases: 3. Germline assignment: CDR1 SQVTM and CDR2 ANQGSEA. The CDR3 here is CSVETGSTDTQYF. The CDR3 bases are TGCAGCGTGGAGACAGGGAGCACAGATACGCAGTATTTT.

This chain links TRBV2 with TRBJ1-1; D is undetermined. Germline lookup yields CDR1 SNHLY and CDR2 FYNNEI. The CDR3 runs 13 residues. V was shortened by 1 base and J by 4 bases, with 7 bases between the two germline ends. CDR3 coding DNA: TGTGCCAGCAGTGAAGGGGCGTTCACTGAAGCTTTCTTT. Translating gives CASSEGAFTEAFF.

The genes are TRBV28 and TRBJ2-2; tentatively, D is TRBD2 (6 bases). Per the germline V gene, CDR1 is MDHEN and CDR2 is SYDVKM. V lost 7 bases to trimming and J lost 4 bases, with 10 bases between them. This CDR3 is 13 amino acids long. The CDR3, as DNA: TGTGCCAGCAAAAAGGGAGGCACCGGGGAGCTGTTTTTT. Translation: CASKKGGTGELFF.

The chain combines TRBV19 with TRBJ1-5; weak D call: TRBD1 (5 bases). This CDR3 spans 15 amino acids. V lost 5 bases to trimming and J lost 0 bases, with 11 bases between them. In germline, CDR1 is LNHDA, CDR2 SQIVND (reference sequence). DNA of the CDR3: TGTGCCAGTAGTTTACAGGTGTATAGCAATCAGCCCCAGCATTTT. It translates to CASSLQVYSNQPQHF. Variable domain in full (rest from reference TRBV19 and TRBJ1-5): DGGITQSPKYLFRKEGQNVTLSCEQNLNHDAMYWYRQDPGQGLRLIYYSQIVNDFQKGDIAEGYSVSREKKESFPLTVTSAQKNPTAFYLCASSLQVYSNQPQHFGDGTRLSIL.

The CDR3 sequence is CASSEFHEPKNYGYTF. The CDR3 DNA follows: TGTGCCAGCAGTGAATTCCACGAACCAAAAAACTATGGCTACACCTTC. The V and J genes are TRBV6-1 and TRBJ1-2; D is ambiguous. Germline CDR1 reads MNHNS; CDR2 reads SASEGT. V was pared by 2 bases and J by 2 bases, with 15 bases between. The CDR3 totals 16 residues.

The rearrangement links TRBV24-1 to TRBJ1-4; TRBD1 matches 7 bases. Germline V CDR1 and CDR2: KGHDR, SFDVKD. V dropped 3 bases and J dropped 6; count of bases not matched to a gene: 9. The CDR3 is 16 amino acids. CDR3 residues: CATSDPRQGGDEKLFF. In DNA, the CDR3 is TGTGCCACCAGTGATCCGCGACAGGGAGGGGATGAAAAACTGTTTTTT.

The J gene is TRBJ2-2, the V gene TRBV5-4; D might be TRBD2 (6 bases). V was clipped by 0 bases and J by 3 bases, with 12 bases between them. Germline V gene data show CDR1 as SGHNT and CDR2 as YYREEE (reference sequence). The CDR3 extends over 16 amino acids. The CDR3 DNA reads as TGTGCCAGCAGCTTGGACGGTAGGGACTACACCGGGGAGCTGTTTTTT. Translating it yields CASSLDGRDYTGELFF.

The CDR3 region has the DNA TGTGCCAGCAGCTTTATAAGATCACCCCTCCACTTT. This translates into CASSFIRSPLHF. The chain combines TRBV7-9 with TRBJ1-6; no clear D. The germline V and J ends were trimmed by 3 bases and 10 bases, with 7 bases remaining between them. Germline V gene data show CDR1 as SEHNR and CDR2 as FQNEAQ (reference sequence). The CDR3 covers 12 residues. The whole variable domain, remainder taken from reference TRBV7-9 and TRBJ1-6, is DTGVSQNPRHKITKRGQNVTFRCDPISEHNRLYWYRQTLGQGPEFLTYFQNEAQLEKSRLLSDRFSAERPKGSFSTLEIQRTEQGDSAMYLCASSFIRSPLHFGNGTRLTVT.

CDR3 DNA: TGTGCCAGCAGTTCACAGGGGAGCACTGAAGCTTTCTTT. Translation: CASSSQGSTEAFF. The genes are TRBV27 and TRBJ1-1; 7 nucleotides align to TRBD1. Germline assignment: CDR1 MNHEY and CDR2 SMNVEV (reference sequence). V shed 4 bases, J shed 4 bases, and the junction held 3 bases outside the gene matches. The CDR3 contains 13 residues.

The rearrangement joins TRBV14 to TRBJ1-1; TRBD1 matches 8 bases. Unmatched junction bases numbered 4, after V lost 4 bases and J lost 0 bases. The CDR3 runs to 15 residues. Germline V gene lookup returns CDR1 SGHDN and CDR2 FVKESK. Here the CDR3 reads CASSPWDRLNTEAFF. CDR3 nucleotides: TGTGCCAGCAGCCCCTGGGACAGGTTGAACACTGAAGCTTTCTTT. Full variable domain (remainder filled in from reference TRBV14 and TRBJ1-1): EAGVTQFPSHSVIEKGQTVTLRCDPISGHDNLYWYRRVMGKEIKFLLHFVKESKQDESGMPNNRFLAERTGGTYSTLKVQPAELEDSGVYFCASSPWDRLNTEAFFGQGTRLTVV.

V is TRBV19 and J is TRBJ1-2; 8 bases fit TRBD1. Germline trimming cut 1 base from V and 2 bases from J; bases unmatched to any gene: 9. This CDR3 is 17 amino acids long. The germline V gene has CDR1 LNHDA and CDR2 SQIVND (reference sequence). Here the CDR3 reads CASSIGPGTGGNYGYTF. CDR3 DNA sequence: TGTGCCAGTAGTATAGGCCCCGGGACAGGAGGGAACTATGGCTACACCTTC.

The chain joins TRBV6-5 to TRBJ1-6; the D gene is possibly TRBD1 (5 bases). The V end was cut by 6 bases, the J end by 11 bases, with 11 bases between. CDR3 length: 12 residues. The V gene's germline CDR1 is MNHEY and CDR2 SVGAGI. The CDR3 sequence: CASSRDFTPLHF. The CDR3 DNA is TGTGCCAGCAGCAGGGATTTTACACCCCTCCACTTT.

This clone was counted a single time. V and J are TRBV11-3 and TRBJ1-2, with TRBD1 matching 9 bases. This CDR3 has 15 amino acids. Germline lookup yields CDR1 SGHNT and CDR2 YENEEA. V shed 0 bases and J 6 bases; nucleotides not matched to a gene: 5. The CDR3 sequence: CASSLDEGQGNGYTF. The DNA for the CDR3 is TGTGCCAGCAGCTTAGATGAGGGACAGGGCAATGGCTACACCTTC.

CDR3 DNA sequence: TGTGCCAGCAGCCCCGGCGGACAACTCACAGATACGCAGTATTTT. This sequence encodes CASSPGGQLTDTQYF. This chain joins TRBV27 and TRBJ2-3; D might be TRBD1 (5 bases). Trimming shortened V by 6 bases and J by 2 bases, and 15 bases separated the two germline ends. The CDR3 extends over 15 amino acids. In germline, CDR1 is MNHEY, CDR2 SMNVEV (reference sequence).

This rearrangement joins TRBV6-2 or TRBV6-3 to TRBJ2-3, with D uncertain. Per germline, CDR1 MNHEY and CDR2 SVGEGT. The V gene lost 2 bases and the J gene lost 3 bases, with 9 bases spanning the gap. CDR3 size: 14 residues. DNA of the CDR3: TGTGCCAGCAGTTACGAAGGACCAACAGATACGCAGTATTTT. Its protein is CASSYEGPTDTQYF.

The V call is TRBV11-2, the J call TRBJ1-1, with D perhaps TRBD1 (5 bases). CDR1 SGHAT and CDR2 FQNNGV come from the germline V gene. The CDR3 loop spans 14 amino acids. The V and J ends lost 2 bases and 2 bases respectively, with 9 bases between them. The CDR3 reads CASSLPGTNTEAFF. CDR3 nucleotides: TGTGCCAGCAGCTTACCGGGGACTAACACTGAAGCTTTCTTT.

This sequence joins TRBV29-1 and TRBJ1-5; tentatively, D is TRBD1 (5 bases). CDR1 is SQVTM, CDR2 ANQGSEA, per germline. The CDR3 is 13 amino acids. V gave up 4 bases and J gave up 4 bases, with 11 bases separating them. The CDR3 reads CSVADSPNQPQHF. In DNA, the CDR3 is TGCAGCGTTGCCGACAGCCCTAATCAGCCCCAGCATTTT.

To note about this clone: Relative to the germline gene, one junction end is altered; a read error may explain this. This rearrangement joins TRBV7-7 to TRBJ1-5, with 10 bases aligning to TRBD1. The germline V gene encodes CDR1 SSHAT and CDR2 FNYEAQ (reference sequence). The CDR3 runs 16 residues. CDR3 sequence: CASSLERDRGHQPQHF. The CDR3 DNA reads TGTGCTAGCAGCTTAGAAAGGGACAGGGGCCATCAGCCCCAGCATTTT.

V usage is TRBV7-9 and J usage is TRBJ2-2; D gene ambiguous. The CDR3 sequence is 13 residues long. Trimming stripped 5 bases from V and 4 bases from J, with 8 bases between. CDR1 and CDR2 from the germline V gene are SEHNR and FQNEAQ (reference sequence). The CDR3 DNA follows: TGTGCCAGCAGCACGGACGGCACCGGGGAGCTGTTTTTT. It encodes CASSTDGTGELFF.

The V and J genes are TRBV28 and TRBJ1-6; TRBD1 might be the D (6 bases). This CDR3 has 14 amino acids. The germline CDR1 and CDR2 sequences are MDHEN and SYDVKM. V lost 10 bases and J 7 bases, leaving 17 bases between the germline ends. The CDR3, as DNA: TGTGCCACCCTGTGGGGGGCTGGGAATTCACCCCTCCACTTT. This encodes CATLWGAGNSPLHF.

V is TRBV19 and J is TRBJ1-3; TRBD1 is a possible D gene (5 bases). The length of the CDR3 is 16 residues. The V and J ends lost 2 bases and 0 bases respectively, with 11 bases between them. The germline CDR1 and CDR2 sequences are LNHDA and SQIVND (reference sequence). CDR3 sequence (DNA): TGTGCCAGTAGTATATGGGAGGGGAGCTCTGGAAACACCATATATTTT. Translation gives CASSIWEGSSGNTIYF.

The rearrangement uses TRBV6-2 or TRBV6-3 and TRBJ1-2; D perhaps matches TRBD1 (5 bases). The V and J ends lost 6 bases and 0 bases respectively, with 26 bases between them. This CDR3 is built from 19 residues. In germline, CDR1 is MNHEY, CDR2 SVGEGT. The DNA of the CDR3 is TGTGCCAGCAGCCCTCATTTGACAGAGCGAGGCTTAGCTAACTATGGCTACACCTTC. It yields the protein CASSPHLTERGLANYGYTF.

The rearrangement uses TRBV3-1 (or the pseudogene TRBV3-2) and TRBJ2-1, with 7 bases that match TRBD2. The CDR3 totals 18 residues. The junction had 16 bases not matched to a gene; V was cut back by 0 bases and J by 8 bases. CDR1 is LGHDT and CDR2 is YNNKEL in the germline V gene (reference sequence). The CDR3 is CASSQEGLAALQPHEQFF. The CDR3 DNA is TGTGCCAGCAGCCAAGAGGGCCTAGCGGCGCTCCAACCCCATGAGCAGTTCTTC.

This chain's CDR3 is CATSDTRGSATEAFF. DNA of the CDR3: TGTGCCACCAGTGACACGCGGGGGAGCGCCACTGAAGCTTTCTTT. The chain links TRBV24-1 to TRBJ1-1; tentatively, D is TRBD1 (5 bases). V dropped 4 bases and J dropped 4 bases, with 15 bases sitting between them. The CDR3 is made up of 15 amino acids. Germline CDR1 reads KGHDR; CDR2 reads SFDVKD.

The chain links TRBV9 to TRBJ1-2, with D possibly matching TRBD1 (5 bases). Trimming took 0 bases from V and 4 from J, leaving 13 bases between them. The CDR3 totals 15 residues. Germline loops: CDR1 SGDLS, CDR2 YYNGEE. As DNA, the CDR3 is TGTGCCAGCAGCGTAGATCCCGGCGGGGGCTATGGCTACACCTTC. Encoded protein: CASSVDPGGGYGYTF.

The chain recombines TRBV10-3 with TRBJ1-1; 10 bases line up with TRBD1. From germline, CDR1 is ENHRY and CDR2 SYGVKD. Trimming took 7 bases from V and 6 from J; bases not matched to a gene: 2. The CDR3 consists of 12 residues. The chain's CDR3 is CAITGQGAEAFF. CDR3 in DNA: TGTGCCATCACCGGACAGGGGGCTGAAGCTTTCTTT.